This entry features one T cell receptor (beta chain) sequence. These data are taken from a study of blood T cell repertoires in COVID-19. Study-wide context: From the United States, Italy and Spain came samples of acute and convalescent COVID-19. Sample material is recorded as cDNA or gDNA derived from T cells, B-cell-depleted T cells, or PBMCs.

In the source study's methods: Reference gene primer amplification in the assay estimated nucleated cell counts. Here immunoSEQ multiplex PCR was the method, and the copy in TCRdb shows in-frame clones only, minus some. V, J and clone size are taken as reported in that table, and D and trimming were inferred from the DNA itself. The data show some 31,000 clones, roughly 80% seen once. Germline lookup yields CDR1 KGHSH and CDR2 LQKENI. The ends were cut back, 3 bases at V and 8 bases at J, with 10 bases in the middle. The CDR3 sequence is 12 residues long. The sample comprised peripheral blood. The chain couples TRBV18 to TRBJ1-2; D call uncertain. The clonotype was recovered from a woman in her 70s with active or convalescent COVID-19. CDR3 protein: CASSPNTQGYTF. CDR3 coding DNA: TGTGCCAGCTCACCGAACACACAGGGCTACACCTTC. Filled out from reference TRBV18 and TRBJ1-2, the complete variable domain reads NAGVMQNPRHLVRRRGQEARLRCSPMKGHSHVYWYRQLPEEGLKFMVYLQKENIIDESGMPKERFSAEFPKEGPSILRIQQVVRGDSAAYFCASSPNTQGYTFGSGTRLTVV.